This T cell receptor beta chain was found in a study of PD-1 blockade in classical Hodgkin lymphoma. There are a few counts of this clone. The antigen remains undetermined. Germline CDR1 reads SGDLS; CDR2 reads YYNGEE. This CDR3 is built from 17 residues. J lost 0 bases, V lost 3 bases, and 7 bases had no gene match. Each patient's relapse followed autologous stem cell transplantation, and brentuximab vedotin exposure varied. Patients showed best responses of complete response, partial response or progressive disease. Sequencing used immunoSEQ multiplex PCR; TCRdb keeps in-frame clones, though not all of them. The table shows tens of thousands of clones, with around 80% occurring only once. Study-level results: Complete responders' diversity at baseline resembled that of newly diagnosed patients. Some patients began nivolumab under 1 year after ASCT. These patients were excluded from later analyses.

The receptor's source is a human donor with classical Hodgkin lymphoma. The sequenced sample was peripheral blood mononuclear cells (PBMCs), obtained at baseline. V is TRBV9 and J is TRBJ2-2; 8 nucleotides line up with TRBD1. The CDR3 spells CASSDTTGGANTGELFF. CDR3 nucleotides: TGTGCCAGCAGCGATACCACAGGGGGAGCGAACACCGGGGAGCTGTTTTTT.